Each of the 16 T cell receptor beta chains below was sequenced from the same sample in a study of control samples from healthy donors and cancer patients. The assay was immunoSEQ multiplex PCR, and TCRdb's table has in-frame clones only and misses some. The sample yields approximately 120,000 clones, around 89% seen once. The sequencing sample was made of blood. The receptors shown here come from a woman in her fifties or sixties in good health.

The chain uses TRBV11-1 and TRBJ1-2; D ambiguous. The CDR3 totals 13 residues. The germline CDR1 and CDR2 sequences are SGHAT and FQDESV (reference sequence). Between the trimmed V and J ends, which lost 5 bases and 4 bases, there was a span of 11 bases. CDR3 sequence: CASSAEGTYGYTF. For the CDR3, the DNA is TGTGCCAGCAGCGCGGAAGGAACCTATGGCTACACCTTC.

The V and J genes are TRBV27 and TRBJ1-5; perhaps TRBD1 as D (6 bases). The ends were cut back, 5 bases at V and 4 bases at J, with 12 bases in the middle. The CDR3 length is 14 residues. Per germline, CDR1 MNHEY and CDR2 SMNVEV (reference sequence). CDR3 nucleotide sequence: TGTGCCAGCAGTCCCTGGGACATAAATCAGCCCCAGCATTTT. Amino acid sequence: CASSPWDINQPQHF.

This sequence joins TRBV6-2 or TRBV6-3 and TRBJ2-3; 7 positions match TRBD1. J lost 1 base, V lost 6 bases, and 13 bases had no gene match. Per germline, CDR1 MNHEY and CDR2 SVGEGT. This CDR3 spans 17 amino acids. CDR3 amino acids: CASSRYLTGFGTDTQYF. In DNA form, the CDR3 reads TGTGCCAGCAGCCGCTACCTGACAGGGTTTGGCACAGATACGCAGTATTTT.

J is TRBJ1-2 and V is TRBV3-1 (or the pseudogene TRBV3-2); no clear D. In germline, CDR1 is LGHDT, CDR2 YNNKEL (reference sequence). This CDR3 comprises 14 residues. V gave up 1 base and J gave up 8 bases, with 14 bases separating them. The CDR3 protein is CASSQVASLGGYTF. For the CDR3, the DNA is TGTGCCAGCAGCCAAGTCGCCAGTTTGGGCGGCTACACCTTC.

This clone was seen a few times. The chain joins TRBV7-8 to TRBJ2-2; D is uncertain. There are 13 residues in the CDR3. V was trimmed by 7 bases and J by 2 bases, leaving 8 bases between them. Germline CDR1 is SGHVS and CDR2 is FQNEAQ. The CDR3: CASIPKNTGELFF. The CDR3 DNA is TGTGCCAGCATCCCCAAAAACACCGGGGAGCTGTTTTTT. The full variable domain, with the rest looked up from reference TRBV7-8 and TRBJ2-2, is GAGVSQSPRYKVAKRGQDVALRCDPISGHVSLFWYQQALGQGPEFLTYFQNEAQLDKSGLPSDRFFAERPEGSVSTLKIQRTQQEDSAVYLCASIPKNTGELFFGEGSRLTVL.

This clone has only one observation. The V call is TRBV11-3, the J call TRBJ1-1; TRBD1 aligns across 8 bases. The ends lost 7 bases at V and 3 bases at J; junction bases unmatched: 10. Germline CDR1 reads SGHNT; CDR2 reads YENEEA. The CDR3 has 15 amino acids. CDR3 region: CASTIYRGEDTEAFF. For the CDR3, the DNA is TGTGCCAGCACCATTTACAGGGGGGAAGACACTGAAGCTTTCTTT. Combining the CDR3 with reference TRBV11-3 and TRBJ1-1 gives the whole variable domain EAGVVQSPRYKIIEKKQPVAFWCNPISGHNTLYWYLQNLGQGPELLIRYENEEAVDDSQLPKDRFSAERLKGVDSTLKIQPAELGDSAVYLCASTIYRGEDTEAFFGQGTRLTVV.

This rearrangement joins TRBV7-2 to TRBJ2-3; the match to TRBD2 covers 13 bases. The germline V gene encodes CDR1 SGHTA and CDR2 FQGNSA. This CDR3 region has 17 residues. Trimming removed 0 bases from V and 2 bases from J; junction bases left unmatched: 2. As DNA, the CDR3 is TGTGCCAGCAGCTTAGCGGGGACTAGCGGGGTCACAGATACGCAGTATTTT. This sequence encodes CASSLAGTSGVTDTQYF.

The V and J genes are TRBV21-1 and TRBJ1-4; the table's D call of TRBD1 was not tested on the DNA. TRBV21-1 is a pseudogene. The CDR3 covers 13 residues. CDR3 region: CARDRGQSEKLFF. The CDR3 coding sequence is TGTGCCAGAGACAGGGGGCAGAGTGAAAAACTGTTTTTT.

In DNA, the CDR3 is TGTGCCAGTAGTATTGACGGGAGGGGTTCGGTGAAGCAGTTCTTC. Protein product: CASSIDGRGSVKQFF. The chain carries TRBV19 and TRBJ2-1; 8 nucleotides agree with TRBD2. The trim removed 3 bases at V and 11 bases at J, leaving 12 bases unmatched. The length of the CDR3 is 15 residues. From germline, CDR1 is LNHDA and CDR2 SQIVND (reference sequence). The full variable domain, its missing parts supplied by reference TRBV19 and TRBJ2-1, is DGGITQSPKYLFRKEGQNVTLSCEQNLNHDAMYWYRQDPGQGLRLIYYSQIVNDFQKGDIAEGYSVSREKKESFPLTVTSAQKNPTAFYLCASSIDGRGSVKQFFGPGTRLTVL.

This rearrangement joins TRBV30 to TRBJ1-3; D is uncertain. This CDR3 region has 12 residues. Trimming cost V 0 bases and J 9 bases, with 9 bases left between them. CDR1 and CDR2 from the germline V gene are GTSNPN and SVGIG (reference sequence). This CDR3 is CAWSVGGSTIYF. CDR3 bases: TGTGCCTGGAGTGTAGGAGGGAGCACCATATATTTT. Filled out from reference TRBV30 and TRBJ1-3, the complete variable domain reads SQTIHQWPATLVQPVGSPLSLECTVEGTSNPNLYWYRQAAGRGLQLLFYSVGIGQISSEVPQNLSASRPQDRQFILSSKKLLLSDSGFYLCAWSVGGSTIYFGEGSWLTVV.

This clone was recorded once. The CDR3 sequence: CASSSSSSGYQETQYF. DNA of the CDR3: TGTGCCAGCAGCTCTTCCTCCTCCGGGTACCAAGAGACCCAGTACTTC. This sequence joins TRBV11-2 and TRBJ2-5; no clear D. The V and J ends lost 4 bases and 0 bases respectively, with 15 bases between them. Germline-derived CDR1 and CDR2 are SGHAT and FQNNGV. CDR3 length: 16 residues.

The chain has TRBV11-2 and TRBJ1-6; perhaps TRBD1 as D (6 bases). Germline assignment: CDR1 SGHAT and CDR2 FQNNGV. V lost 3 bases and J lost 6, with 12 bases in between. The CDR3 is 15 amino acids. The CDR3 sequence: CASSLGRQVNSPLHF. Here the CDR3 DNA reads TGTGCCAGCAGCTTGGGGAGACAGGTTAATTCACCCCTCCACTTT.

The CDR3 loop reads CASSSEQGAIYGYTF. The CDR3 DNA sequence: TGTGCCAGCAGCTCCGAACAGGGGGCTATCTATGGCTACACCTTC. This sequence joins TRBV7-8 and TRBJ1-2; 9 positions agree with TRBD1. J lost 4 bases, V lost 4 bases, and 7 bases had no gene match. The CDR3 runs 15 residues. CDR1 SGHVS and CDR2 FQNEAQ come from the germline V gene.

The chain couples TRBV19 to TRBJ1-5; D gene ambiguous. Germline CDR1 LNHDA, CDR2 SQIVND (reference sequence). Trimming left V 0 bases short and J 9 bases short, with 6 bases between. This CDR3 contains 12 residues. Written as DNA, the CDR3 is TGTGCCAGTAGTATAGAACTAGGGCCCCAGCATTTT. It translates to CASSIELGPQHF.

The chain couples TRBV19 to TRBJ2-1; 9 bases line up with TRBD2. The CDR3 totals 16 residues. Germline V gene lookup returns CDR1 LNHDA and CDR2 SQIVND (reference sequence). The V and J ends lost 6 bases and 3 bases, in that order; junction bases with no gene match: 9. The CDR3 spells CASRGGGGNRYNEQFF. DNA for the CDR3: TGTGCCAGTAGAGGCGGGGGGGGTAACCGCTACAATGAGCAGTTCTTC.

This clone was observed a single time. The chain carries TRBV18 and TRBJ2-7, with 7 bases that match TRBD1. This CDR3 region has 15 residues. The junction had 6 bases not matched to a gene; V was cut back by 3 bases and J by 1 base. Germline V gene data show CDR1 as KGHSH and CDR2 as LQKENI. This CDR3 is CASSPLKGQSYEQYF. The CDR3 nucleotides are TGTGCCAGCTCACCGCTAAAGGGACAGTCCTACGAGCAGTACTTC.